The sequence of this T cell receptor (beta chain) was determined in a study of OX40 agonist ivuxolimab in advanced cancers. Study context: The patients got ivuxolimab, which is an agonistic anti-OX40 (CD134) antibody.

Details on this clone: Its cognate antigen is unknown.

Study-wide points: There was clonal expansion of CD4+ and CD8+ blood T cells by week 6 at 0.1 to 3.0 mg/kg.

The CDR3 length is 13 residues. Per germline, CDR1 SGHTS and CDR2 YDEGEE. V gave up 2 bases and J gave up 8 bases; unmatched junction bases: 6. Assay used: immunoSEQ multiplex PCR; TCRdb lists only in-frame clones, some missing. The sample carries tens of thousands of clones, 94% recorded once. The V and J genes are TRBV5-8 and TRBJ1-1; the match to TRBD1 covers 7 bases. This clonotype was obtained from an adult with an advanced solid tumor such as melanoma, head and neck, liver or kidney cancer. This material consisted of CD4+ or CD8+ T cells sorted from blood, taken in a trial of the OX40 agonist ivuxolimab. The CDR3 protein is CASSLNWDREAFF. DNA of the CDR3: TGTGCCAGCAGCTTAAACTGGGACAGAGAAGCTTTCTTT. The whole variable domain, filled in from reference TRBV5-8 and TRBJ1-1, reads EAGVTQSPTHLIKTRGQQATLRCSPISGHTSVYWYQQALGLGLQFLLWYDEGEERNRGNFPPRFSGRQFPNYSSELNVNALELEDSALYLCASSLNWDREAFFGQGTRLTVV.